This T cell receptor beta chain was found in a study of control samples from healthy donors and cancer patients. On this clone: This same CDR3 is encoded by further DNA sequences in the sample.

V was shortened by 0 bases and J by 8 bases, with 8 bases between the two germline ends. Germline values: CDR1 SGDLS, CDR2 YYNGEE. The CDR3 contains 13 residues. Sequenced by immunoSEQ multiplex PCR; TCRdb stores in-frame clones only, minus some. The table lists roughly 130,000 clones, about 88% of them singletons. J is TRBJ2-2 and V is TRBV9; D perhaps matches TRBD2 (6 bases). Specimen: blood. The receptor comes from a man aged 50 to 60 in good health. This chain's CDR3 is CASSVGGTGELFF. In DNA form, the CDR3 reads TGTGCCAGCAGCGTAGGGGGGACTGGGGAGCTGTTTTTT. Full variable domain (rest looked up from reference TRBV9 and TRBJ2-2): DSGVTQTPKHLITATGQRVTLRCSPRSGDLSVYWYQQSLDQGLQFLIQYYNGEERAKGNILERFSAQQFPDLHSELNLSSLELGDSALYFCASSVGGTGELFFGEGSRLTVL.